These 30 T cell receptor beta chains were all obtained from the same sample, sequenced in a study of tumor-infiltrating lymphocytes in primary liver carcinoma. Priming with a constant-region primer yielded TCR beta cDNA from 450 to 600 ng total RNA. Three-round nested multiplex PCR performed with slightly modified ARM-PCR produced the TCR beta libraries. Use of TRBV1-TRBV30 forward primers with a C-beta reverse primer characterized the first two PCR rounds, which lasted nine to eleven cycles each. Via MiXCR, TCRdb re-called the multiplex PCR reads, giving one row per CDR3 protein. The sample has 250,000 to 400,000 distinct CDR3 sequences; over 55% are singletons. Germline DNA was also extracted, with blood RNA taken from unsorted whole blood. Sequencing input: peripheral blood. The receptors were gathered from a man aged 40-49 years with primary liver carcinoma and hepatitis B virus infection.

The table lists this clonotype with a count of one. Germline and junction disagree at one end, which may indicate a read error. The V gene is TRBV14, the J gene TRBJ2-6; D unclear. The CDR3 is 16 residues long. The germline V gene encodes CDR1 SGHDN and CDR2 FVKESK. As DNA, the CDR3 is TGTGCCAGCACCCAAACAGTACATCCCGGGGCCAACGTCCTGACTTTC. Amino acids: CASTQTVHPGANVLTF. Supplemented by reference TRBV14 and TRBJ2-6, the full variable domain reads EAGVTQFPSHSVIEKGQTVTLRCDPISGHDNLYWYRRVMGKEIKFLLHFVKESKQDESGMPNNRFLAERTGGTYSTLKVQPAELEDSGVYFCASTQTVHPGANVLTFGAGSRLTVL.

Remarks on this clonotype: This sequence may be a read error, since a much larger clone differs from it by one base. V and J are TRBV6-2 or TRBV6-3 and TRBJ2-3; D call uncertain. Deletions cut 4 bases from V and 1 base from J, with 15 bases between. This CDR3 is built from 16 residues. Germline V gene lookup returns CDR1 MNHEY and CDR2 SVGEGT. CDR3 residues: CASSSPGRKGTDTQYF. The CDR3 DNA follows: TGTGCCAGCAGTTCACCGGGCAGAAAAGGCACAGATACGCAGTATTTT.

Ten or more counts support this clonotype. V is TRBV6-6 and J is TRBJ1-1; no definite D call. The V end lost 8 bases, the J end lost 7 bases, and 17 bases lay between the germline ends. This CDR3 is built from 13 residues. CDR1 and CDR2 (germline): MNHNY, SVGAGI (reference sequence). The CDR3 DNA reads as TGTGCCAGCTGCTCCGGGGTAGTCTTTGAAGCTTTCTTT. Translation gives CASCSGVVFEAFF.

A word on this clonotype: Germline and junction disagree at one end, which may indicate a read error. The chain recombines TRBV4-2 with TRBJ2-5; weak D call: TRBD1 (6 bases). The CDR3 extends over 14 amino acids. The germline V gene has CDR1 LGHNA and CDR2 YNFKEQ. CDR3 sequence reads: CASNQDLGGETHYF. In DNA, the CDR3 is TGTGCCAGCAACCAAGATTTAGGGGGAGAGACCCACTACTTC.

This clonotype has a single count. This may stem from a read error, because a much larger clone lies one nucleotide away. The rearrangement uses TRBV12-3 or TRBV12-4 and TRBJ2-1; 12 bases are shared with TRBD2. The CDR3 covers 15 residues. The CDR3 reads CACSRRLAGANEQFF. The CDR3 DNA sequence: TGTGCCTGCAGCCGAAGACTAGCGGGAGCCAATGAGCAGTTCTTC.

The chain uses TRBV14 and TRBJ1-6; possibly TRBD1 for D (6 bases). Germline V gene lookup returns CDR1 SGHDN and CDR2 FVKESK. Trimming removed 6 bases at V and 2 bases at J, with 14 bases between. The CDR3 contains 16 residues. CDR3 sequence: CASSPIQGTYNSPLHF. The CDR3 DNA follows: TGTGCCAGCAGTCCCATCCAGGGGACCTATAATTCACCCCTCCACTTT.

V is TRBV29-1 and J is TRBJ1-5; D is possibly TRBD1 (6 bases). This CDR3 contains 15 residues. The germline V gene encodes CDR1 SQVTM and CDR2 ANQGSEA. V gave up 4 bases and J gave up 3 bases, with 16 bases separating them. As DNA, the CDR3 is TGCAGCGTTGTCTTAGGGGGGTGTATCAATCAGCCCCAGCATTTT. It yields the protein CSVVLGGCINQPQHF.

This clonotype came up once. At one end the junction does not follow the germline gene, possibly because of a read error. The gene calls are TRBV4-2 and TRBJ2-1; 7 bases line up with TRBD2. The germline CDR1 and CDR2 sequences are LGHNA and YNFKEQ. The CDR3 contains 16 residues. The CDR3, as DNA: TGTGTCAGCAGCCACGAGAGCAGCGGGAACTACAATGAGCAGTTCTTC. This encodes CVSSHESSGNYNEQFF.

Note on this clonotype: The junction departs from the called germline gene at one end, perhaps through a read error. The genes are TRBV6-5 and TRBJ1-6; no clear D gene. The germline V gene encodes CDR1 MNHEY and CDR2 SVGAGI. The CDR3 extends over 15 amino acids. CDR3 in DNA: TGTGCCAGCAACAAAGGGAGCGAGTATAATTCACCTCTCCACTTT. Amino acid sequence: CASNKGSEYNSPLHF.

For this clonotype: A read error may explain this, as a much larger clone is one base away. The chain couples TRBV29-1 to TRBJ2-5; D unclear. The CDR3 is made up of 12 amino acids. Germline CDR1 and CDR2: SQVTM and ANQGSEA. Deletions cut 4 bases from V and 4 bases from J, with 10 bases between. CDR3 nucleotide sequence: TGCAGCGTTGGGCAAGTCGGAGAGACCCAGTACTTC. This codes for CSVGQVGETQYF.

In DNA form, the CDR3 reads TGTGCCAGCAGTTTACCGGGGGACGAGCAGTACTTC. It specifies CASSLPGDEQYF. The chain recombines TRBV12-3 or TRBV12-4 with TRBJ2-7; maybe TRBD2 (6 bases). This CDR3 has 12 residues. The V gene lost 2 bases and the J gene lost 5 bases, with 7 bases spanning the gap.

To note about this clonotype: Given a much more abundant clone one base away, this may be a read error. This CDR3 reads CAWCVLAGEKQYF. Written as DNA, the CDR3 is TGTGCCTGGTGTGTACTTGCGGGAGAAAAGCAGTACTTC. V is TRBV30 and J is TRBJ2-7; 7 bases agree with TRBD2. The CDR3 loop spans 13 amino acids. Germline V gene lookup returns CDR1 GTSNPN and CDR2 SVGIG (reference sequence).

This clonotype was counted once. Given a much more abundant clone one base away, this may be a read error. The V gene is TRBV4-2, the J gene TRBJ1-3; D is ambiguous. V dropped 1 base and J dropped 5 bases, with 6 bases sitting between them. The CDR3 is 13 amino acids. Per germline, CDR1 LGHNA and CDR2 YNFKEQ. CDR3 residues: CASSQVGRNTIYF. CDR3 bases: TGTGCCAGCAGCCAAGTTGGGCGAAACACCATATATTTT.

The table lists this clonotype with many counts. The chain has TRBV21-1 and TRBJ2-3. TRBV21-1 corresponds to a pseudogene. The CDR3 is 16 residues long. CDR3 protein: CASSKDKGFWTDTQYF. The CDR3 DNA follows: TGTGCCAGCAGCAAAGACAAAGGCTTTTGGACAGATACGCAGTATTTT.

Remarks on this clonotype: A read error is possible here, since a much larger clone lies one base away. The chain has TRBV6-5 and TRBJ2-7, with TRBD2 matching over 8 bases. V was clipped by 0 bases and J by 0 bases; unmatched bases: 13. The CDR3 covers 19 residues. The germline V gene has CDR1 MNHEY and CDR2 SVGAGI. The CDR3 here is CASSYSYLGSGASSYEQYF. DNA for the CDR3: TGTGCCAGCAGTTACTCATATTTAGGTAGCGGGGCCAGCTCCTACGAGCAGTACTTC.

The rearrangement joins TRBV5-6 to TRBJ1-2; D gene ambiguous. Trimming pared 0 bases from V and 4 bases from J, leaving 13 bases between. Germline loops: CDR1 SGHDT, CDR2 YYEEEE. This CDR3 region has 15 residues. The CDR3 is CASSLAGPSCYGYTF. CDR3 DNA sequence: TGTGCCAGCAGCTTGGCCGGTCCGTCCTGCTATGGCTACACCTTC.

This sequence joins TRBV4-1 and TRBJ1-6; D is unclear. CDR1 is MGHRA, CDR2 YSYEKL, per germline. The CDR3 extends over 15 amino acids. V was shortened by 0 bases and J by 7 bases, with 10 bases between the two germline ends. The CDR3 DNA sequence: TGCGCCAGCAGCCAAGATGTGGGAGGGAATTCACCCCTCCACTTT. It encodes CASSQDVGGNSPLHF.

Note on this clonotype: A read error may account for a junction end that differs from germline. CDR3 in amino acids: CAGSHTVTNEKLFF. The CDR3 DNA sequence: TGCGCCGGCAGCCACACAGTAACTAATGAAAAACTGTTTTTT. The genes are TRBV4-1 and TRBJ1-4; D is undetermined. The CDR3 covers 14 residues. Germline V lookup: CDR1 MGHRA, CDR2 YSYEKL.

The J gene is TRBJ2-5, the V gene TRBV11-2, with D maybe TRBD1 (5 bases). With 0 bases removed from V and 5 bases from J, the gap between germline ends came to 10 bases. The CDR3 has 14 residues. In germline, CDR1 is SGHAT, CDR2 FQNNGV. CDR3 in amino acids: CASSLDGYRETQYF. Written as DNA, the CDR3 is TGTGCCAGCAGCTTAGACGGGTACAGGGAGACCCAGTACTTC. The full variable domain, completed using reference TRBV11-2 and TRBJ2-5, is EAGVAQSPRYKIIEKRQSVAFWCNPISGHATLYWYQQILGQGPKLLIQFQNNGVVDDSQLPKDRFSAERLKGVDSTLKIQPAKLEDSAVYLCASSLDGYRETQYFGPGTRLLVL.

Points on this clonotype: Given the absence of the conserved phenylalanine or tryptophan at the CDR3 end, a read error is likely. CDR3 nucleotide sequence: TGCAGTGCTAGAGAGGAGACGGTGAGCTCCTACGGGCAGTACTAC. Translated, it gives CSAREETVSSYGQYY. The genes are TRBV20-1 and TRBJ2-7; no reliable D call. Germline V gives CDR1 DFQATT, CDR2 SNEGSKA (reference sequence). CDR3 size: 15 residues.

This clonotype was seen at least ten times. The chain couples TRBV5-6 to TRBJ2-5; D uncertain. Trimming stripped 4 bases from V and 5 bases from J, with 15 bases between. Germline lookup yields CDR1 SGHDT and CDR2 YYEEEE. The CDR3 loop spans 14 amino acids. This CDR3 is CASSNYKGQETQYF. DNA of the CDR3: TGTGCCAGCAGCAACTACAAGGGTCAGGAGACCCAGTACTTC.

This clonotype was seen repeatedly, ten times or more. This chain uses TRBV29-1 with TRBJ2-5, with 7 bases lining up with TRBD1. The CDR3 sequence is 12 residues long. V gave up 7 bases and J gave up 1 base; unmatched junction bases: 3. Per germline, CDR1 SQVTM and CDR2 ANQGSEA. The chain's CDR3 is CSGRQGQETQYF. The CDR3 nucleotides read TGCAGCGGCCGACAGGGCCAAGAGACCCAGTACTTC. The full variable domain, in which reference TRBV29-1 and TRBJ2-5 provide the parts outside the CDR3, is SAVISQKPSRDICQRGTSLTIQCQVDSQVTMMFWYRQQPGQSLTLIATANQGSEATYESGFVIDKFPISRPNLTFSTLTVSNMSPEDSSIYLCSGRQGQETQYFGPGTRLLVL.

V is TRBV20-1 and J is TRBJ2-3; tentative D call: TRBD2 (7 bases). Germline-derived CDR1 and CDR2 are DFQATT and SNEGSKA (reference sequence). V was pared by 2 bases and J by 3 bases, with 18 bases between. The CDR3 sequence is 16 residues long. CDR3 sequence reads: CSARPLADRVTDTQYF. The DNA for the CDR3 is TGCAGTGCTAGACCCCTAGCGGACAGAGTAACAGATACGCAGTATTTT.

This clonotype was observed many times. This chain links TRBV5-4 with TRBJ2-1, with 10 bases aligning to TRBD2. The CDR3 consists of 14 residues. V trimming: 3 bases; J trimming: 7 bases; junction bases outside the gene matches: 4. CDR1 and CDR2 from the germline V gene are SGHNT and YYREEE (reference sequence). The CDR3 DNA is TGTGCCAGCAGCTCTCGGACTAGCGGAAATGAGCAGTTCTTC. This codes for CASSSRTSGNEQFF.

As regards this clonotype: A much more abundant neighbour one base away suggests this may be a read error. CDR3 sequence: CSIPGQGSYGYGYTF. CDR3 DNA sequence: TGCAGCATCCCGGGACAGGGGTCTTACGGCTATGGCTACACCTTC. V and J are TRBV29-1 and TRBJ1-2; 10 nucleotides line up with TRBD1. The CDR3 runs 15 residues. The germline CDR1 and CDR2 sequences are SQVTM and ANQGSEA. Germline trimming cut 8 bases from V and 4 bases from J; bases unmatched to any gene: 13.

This clonotype was seen only a few times. This may stem from a read error, because a much larger clone lies one nucleotide away. Given the absence of the conserved phenylalanine or tryptophan at the CDR3 end, a read error is likely. The chain couples TRBV6-6 to TRBJ2-1; tentatively, D is TRBD2 (7 bases). The CDR3 covers 14 residues. The germline CDR1 and CDR2 sequences are MNHNY and SVGAGI (reference sequence). V dropped 5 bases and J dropped 7 bases, with 15 bases sitting between them. Here the CDR3 DNA reads TGTGCCAGCAGTGAGAGAGGGAGGGGGAATGAGCAGTTCTCC. Residues: CASSERGRGNEQFS.

In the case of this clonotype: This CDR3 is missing its conserved last phenylalanine or tryptophan, likely due to a read error. J is TRBJ2-1 and V is TRBV11-3; D remains unclear. From germline, CDR1 is SGHNT and CDR2 YENEEA. This CDR3 region has 13 residues. The CDR3 coding sequence is TGTGGCAGCAGCTTATCAGGAGTCGATGAGCAGTTCTCC. It translates to CGSSLSGVDEQFS.

Regarding this clonotype: A much larger clone lies one base from this, so it may be a read error. The gene calls are TRBV10-3 and TRBJ2-1; 7 nucleotides line up with TRBD1. Germline V CDR1 and CDR2: ENHRY, SYGVKD. The CDR3 consists of 15 residues. Unmatched junction bases numbered 7, after V lost 0 bases and J lost 8 bases. The DNA of the CDR3 is TGTGCCATCAGTGAGTCCCGGGACAGACACGATGAGCAGTTCTTC. Translation: CAISESRDRHDEQFF.

Of note for this clonotype: A much larger clonotype is one base distant, so this may be a read error. CDR3 residues: CASSLTRASGVNEQYF. The CDR3 DNA sequence: TGTGCCAGCAGTTTAACAAGGGCTAGCGGGGTCAACGAGCAGTACTTC. The chain uses TRBV12-3 or TRBV12-4 and TRBJ2-7; 9 nucleotides agree with TRBD2. V shed 2 bases and J 5 bases; nucleotides not matched to a gene: 10. The CDR3 loop spans 16 amino acids.

This clonotype appeared a few times. The junction departs from germline at one end; a sequencing error may be responsible. V usage is TRBV11-2 and J usage is TRBJ2-2; D may be TRBD2 (6 bases). The germline CDR1 and CDR2 sequences are SGHAT and FQNNGV. The CDR3 is made up of 14 amino acids. Here the CDR3 reads CASSLDQATGGLFF. For the CDR3, the DNA is TGTGCTAGCAGCTTAGATCAGGCGACCGGGGGGCTGTTTTTT.